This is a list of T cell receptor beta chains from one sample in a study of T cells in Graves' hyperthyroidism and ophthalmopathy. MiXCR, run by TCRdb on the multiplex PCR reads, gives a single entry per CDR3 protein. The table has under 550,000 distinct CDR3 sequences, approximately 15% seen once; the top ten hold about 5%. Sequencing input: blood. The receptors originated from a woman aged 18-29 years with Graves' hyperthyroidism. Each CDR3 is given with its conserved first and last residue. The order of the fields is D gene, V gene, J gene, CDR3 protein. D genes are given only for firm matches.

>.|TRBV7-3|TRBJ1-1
CASSLRGRGEAFF
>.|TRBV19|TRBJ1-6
CASSIGDGRRFNLNNSPLHF
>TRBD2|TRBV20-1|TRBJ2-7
CSALRGGRADEQYF
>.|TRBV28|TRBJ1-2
CASHGRARWSGYTF
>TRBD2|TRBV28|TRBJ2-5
CASNRIGLAGVIGETQYF
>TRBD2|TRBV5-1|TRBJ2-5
CASSQGGSGRAGETQYF
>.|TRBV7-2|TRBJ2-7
CASSSGPTGPLGYEQYF
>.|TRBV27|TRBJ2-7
CASSPYWIDGEQYF
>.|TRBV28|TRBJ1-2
CASADRAYGYTF
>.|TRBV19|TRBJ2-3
CASSPSQTASTDTQYF
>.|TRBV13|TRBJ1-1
CASSKVEITEAFF
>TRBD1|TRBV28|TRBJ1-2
CASTKDRGHGYTF
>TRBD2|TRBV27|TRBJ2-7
CATLLTGLAGGTSYEQYF
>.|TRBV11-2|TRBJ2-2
CASSPSLTGELFF
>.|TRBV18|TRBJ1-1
CASSGEFTEAFF
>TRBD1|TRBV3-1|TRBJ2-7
CASSQEYPDGDGDRGHEQYF
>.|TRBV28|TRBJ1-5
CASCKVDSYQPQHF